This entry describes one TCR beta chain. Original analysis: Estimates of nucleated cell counts were drawn from the amplification of reference gene primers. Profiling relied on immunoSEQ multiplex PCR, and the TCRdb table lists in-frame clones only, not all of them. D and trimming were read from the DNA, whereas the V and J calls and clone size are those reported in that table. The sample carries about 39,000 clones, just over 85% recorded once. This entry is derived from a study of blood T cell repertoires in COVID-19. Background on the study: Acute and convalescent COVID-19 samples came from the United States, Italy and Spain. Sources were T cells, B-cell-depleted T cells, or PBMCs; the material itself was cDNA or gDNA.

The sample comprised peripheral blood. The sequence came from a man aged 70 or older with acute or convalescent COVID-19.

CDR3 coding DNA: TGTGCCTGGAGTGTATTTGGGGGGGATACGCAGTATTTT. Protein sequence: CAWSVFGGDTQYF. The genes are TRBV30 and TRBJ2-3; TRBD2 is a possible D gene (6 bases). The CDR3 runs 13 residues. CDR1 GTSNPN and CDR2 SVGIG come from the germline V gene (reference sequence). Deletions cut 0 bases from V and 6 bases from J, with 10 bases between.